This T cell receptor beta chain was captured by sequencing in a study of T-cell memory formation after mild COVID-19 (dated by TCRdb to the early 2020s). In the study overall: TCR sequence clusters from the two donors were largely donor specific. In two donors, T-cell clones that expanded and contracted after mild COVID-19 were tracked by sequencing TCRalpha and TCRbeta repertoires over time. Two young, previously healthy adult volunteers, one female and one male, were included in the cohort. Broader findings and caveats from the paper: Only two mild cases were covered in the study, and larger cohorts including severe cases with pre-infection samples were considered necessary. Some responding clones were found in pre-infection memory, which suggests that pre-existing cross-reactive memory T cells took part in the SARS-CoV-2 response. Contracting CD4+ clones were located mainly in the CM and EM memory subsets, whereas CD8+ clones were found to be enriched in EMRA. Balanced CD4/CD8 phenotypes were observed for clones contracting from day 15 to 85, whereas a bias towards CD4+ was observed for a second wave of clones expanding from day 15 to 37. Whether the second-wave clones peaking on day 37 were SARS-CoV-2 specific was not confirmed.

Sequencing was carried out with an Illumina NovaSeq 6000. TCRalpha and TCRbeta cDNA libraries were built by 5'RACE with constant-segment primers, adding sample barcodes and unique molecular identifiers. RNA was extracted from every sample with Trizol reagent. Amplification of the libraries took two PCR steps, and the second step added a second sample barcode plus Illumina TruSeq adapters. Sequencing of libraries was performed on an Illumina NovaSeq with 2 x 150 bp paired-end reads. Processing in the source paper ran as follows. With migec v1.2.7, reads were demultiplexed and then collapsed into UMI-guided consensus sequences. Using mixcr v2.1.11, UMI consensuses were aligned to TRA and TRB V and J templates and then assembled into clonotypes. Clonotypes were classified as expanded or contracted when called significant by both edgeR and NoisET, with noise models trained on biological replicates. For edgeR calls, the cutoffs were a false discovery rate-adjusted p below 0.01 and a log2 fold-change threshold of 1. PCA with hierarchical clustering of max-normalized trajectories of the 1000 most abundant clonotypes was used as exploratory dynamics analysis. Separately sequenced CD4+ and CD8+ repertoires were used to assign a CD4 or CD8 phenotype to each responding clone. TCRdb applied fastp at Q25 and MiXCR to the public reads, then kept only in-frame beta chains. Entries are consolidated by CDR3 protein sequence, retaining the most common genes and DNA. TCRdb's processing, not the study's, gives the V and J calls here. This sample has roughly 600,000 distinct CDR3 sequences in its table, and 18% of those were observed once. The biggest ten clones account for around 13% of the sample.

Remarks on this clonotype: It lacks a known antigen. No much larger clone is present one base from it, and per-base qualities are unavailable.

Trimming costs V 5 bases and J 8 bases, and their ends lie 9 bases apart. The CDR3 runs 11 residues from the cysteine to the phenylalanine. The only DNA kept is the CDR3, 33 bases in frame from the first base. The CDR1 and CDR2 encoded by the germline V gene are SGHTA and FQGNSA. Ficoll-Paque density gradient centrifugation was used to isolate PBMCs. What was sequenced was PBMCs or a T cell subset sorted from them (not recorded which). The receptor was isolated from an adult woman who had mild COVID-19 (a few samples of this study predate the infection). The sample titles of this study are shuffled in the database, so cell type and time point are left out; the donor was told from shared clones. The chain joins TRBV7-2 to TRBJ1-2, with no D gene named confidently. The CDR3 has the sequence CASSLARGYTF. The DNA sequence reads TGTGCCAGCAGCCTTGCCCGCGGCTACACCTTC.